One and the same sample provided the 14 T cell receptor beta chains below, sequenced in a study of blood T cell repertoires in COVID-19. Using immunoSEQ multiplex PCR, the repertoire was profiled, and TCRdb retains in-frame clones only, with some absent. The data show 200,000 to 250,000 clones, around 83% seen once. The sequencing sample was made of peripheral blood. The receptors originated from a man aged 50 to 60 with active or convalescent COVID-19.

This clone was observed a single time. V and J are TRBV28 and TRBJ2-7, with D hard to call. V lost 6 bases and J lost 6, with 15 bases in between. The germline V gene has CDR1 MDHEN and CDR2 SYDVKM. There are 13 residues in the CDR3. CDR3 nucleotide sequence: TGTGCCAGCAGCCGCCTACTTCTATCCGAGCAGTACGTC. This codes for CASSRLLLSEQYV.

The chain has TRBV2 and TRBJ1-3; D gene uncertain. This CDR3 contains 15 residues. From germline, CDR1 is SNHLY and CDR2 FYNNEI. V was clipped by 9 bases and J by 1 base, with 16 bases between them. This CDR3 reads CASTEGRYSGNTIYF. The DNA for the CDR3 is TGTGCCAGTACCGAGGGCAGATATTCTGGAAACACCATATATTTT.

The genes are TRBV9 and TRBJ2-3; D gene unclear. V was trimmed by 0 bases and J by 4 bases, leaving 9 bases between them. This CDR3 has 14 residues. Germline loops: CDR1 SGDLS, CDR2 YYNGEE. The DNA of the CDR3 is TGTGCCAGCAGCGTAGCCGACACCCCAGATACGCAGTATTTT. This translates into CASSVADTPDTQYF.

The V and J genes are TRBV7-9 and TRBJ2-1, with 10 bases fitting TRBD1. Per germline, CDR1 SEHNR and CDR2 FQNEAQ (reference sequence). The CDR3 runs 16 residues. V shed 1 base, J shed 4 bases, and the junction held 4 bases outside the gene matches. This CDR3 is CASSLVDRGRYNEQFF. In nucleotides, the CDR3 is TGTGCCAGCAGCTTAGTTGACAGGGGGCGTTACAATGAGCAGTTCTTC.

The chain couples TRBV6-5 to TRBJ2-1; D possibly corresponds to TRBD2 (5 bases). Germline CDR1 and CDR2: MNHEY and SVGAGI. CDR3 size: 16 residues. V dropped 0 bases and J dropped 8 bases, with 17 bases sitting between them. The CDR3 spells CASSYSYGQAAHEQFF. The CDR3 DNA sequence: TGTGCCAGCAGTTACTCGTACGGGCAAGCGGCACATGAGCAGTTCTTC.

The V call is TRBV4-3, the J call TRBJ1-4; D remains ambiguous. This CDR3 is built from 13 residues. Trimming pared 4 bases from V and 11 bases from J, leaving 14 bases between. From germline, CDR1 is LGHNA and CDR2 YSLEER. Here the CDR3 DNA reads TGCGCCAGCAGCCGCGCGGGCCCTGGGAAACTGTTTTTT. It is translated as CASSRAGPGKLFF.

The chain carries TRBV6-1 and TRBJ2-7; TRBD2 agrees at 9 bases. Unmatched junction bases numbered 4, after V lost 1 base and J lost 3 bases. The CDR3 consists of 15 residues. CDR1 is MNHNS and CDR2 is SASEGT in the germline V gene. CDR3 amino acids: CASSEGSGSGYEQYF. CDR3 nucleotides: TGTGCCAGCAGTGAAGGTAGCGGGAGTGGCTACGAGCAGTACTTC.

The chain's CDR3 is CASSRIGTGGSPQHF. DNA for the CDR3: TGTGCCAGCAGTAGGATTGGAACAGGGGGCTCCCCCCAGCATTTT. The genes are TRBV28 and TRBJ1-5, with TRBD1 matching over 9 bases. The CDR3 totals 15 residues. V dropped 5 bases and J dropped 10; count of bases not matched to a gene: 12. Germline assignment: CDR1 MDHEN and CDR2 SYDVKM.

In this sample, this clone turned up a few times. The J gene is TRBJ1-1, the V gene TRBV5-1; weak D call: TRBD1 (5 bases). Deletions cut 0 bases from V and 6 bases from J, with 9 bases between. The germline CDR1 and CDR2 sequences are SGHRS and YFSETQ. The CDR3 length is 13 residues. CDR3 loop: CASSLAGVPEAFF. DNA for the CDR3: TGCGCCAGCAGCTTGGCGGGGGTTCCTGAAGCTTTCTTT.

CDR3 in DNA: TGCGCCAGCAGCTTGGAACAGGGGGGCTATGGCTACACCTTC. It codes for CASSLEQGGYGYTF. V usage is TRBV5-1 and J usage is TRBJ1-2; 8 bases agree with TRBD1. Germline V CDR1 and CDR2: SGHRS, YFSETQ. The V gene end was trimmed by 0 bases and the J gene end by 4 bases; junction bases not matched to a gene: 2. The CDR3 consists of 14 residues.

This sequence joins TRBV3-1 (or the pseudogene TRBV3-2) and TRBJ1-1; D is undetermined. Trimming took 0 bases from V and 5 from J, leaving 10 bases between them. From germline, CDR1 is LGHDT and CDR2 YNNKEL (reference sequence). The CDR3 runs 14 residues. This CDR3 reads CASSQELSWTEAFF. In nucleotides, the CDR3 is TGTGCCAGCAGCCAAGAGCTGAGCTGGACTGAAGCTTTCTTT.

The gene calls are TRBV16 and TRBJ1-4; tentative D call: TRBD1 (5 bases). The CDR3 covers 16 residues. V gave up 0 bases and J gave up 0 bases, with 8 bases separating them. Germline V gene lookup returns CDR1 KGHSY and CDR2 FQNENV. The CDR3 DNA reads TGTGCCAGCAGCCAATCGGGGCCAGCAACTAATGAAAAACTGTTTTTT. This codes for CASSQSGPATNEKLFF.

CDR3 sequence: CASSPRTSAFLLAKNIQYF. The CDR3 bases are TGTGCCAGCAGCCCGAGGACATCCGCGTTTTTACTAGCCAAAAACATTCAGTACTTC. The chain uses TRBV7-2 and TRBJ2-4; D perhaps matches TRBD1 (5 bases). The germline V gene has CDR1 SGHTA and CDR2 FQGNSA. The ends were cut back, 5 bases at V and 0 bases at J, with 23 bases in the middle. CDR3 length: 19 amino acids.

The chain links TRBV19 to TRBJ2-6; a weak D match, TRBD2 (6 bases). The V end lost 7 bases, the J end lost 2 bases, and 12 bases lay between the germline ends. This CDR3 region has 15 residues. Germline CDR1 LNHDA, CDR2 SQIVND (reference sequence). Here the CDR3 DNA reads TGTGCCAGTACCTCGGGAGTACCTGGGGCCAACGTCCTGACTTTC. This codes for CASTSGVPGANVLTF.